Below, 31 T cell receptor beta chains from the same sample are listed, as sequenced in a study of cytomegalovirus exposure and HLA in healthy donors. The PCR used 60 Vbeta and 13 Jbeta primers. TCRdb's copy holds only in-frame clones and misses some; the assay was immunoSEQ multiplex PCR. The profile shows over 150,000 clones, more than 80% of them singletons. Material: PBMCs. The receptors were sampled from a woman in her 30s in good health and CMV-seropositive.

The V call is TRBV4-1, the J call TRBJ2-5, with a possible D match to TRBD2 (6 bases). Germline V gene sequence: CDR1 MGHRA, CDR2 YSYEKL. The CDR3 runs 15 residues. Trimming pared 0 bases from V and 3 bases from J, leaving 11 bases between. For the CDR3, the DNA is TGCGCCAGCAGCCAAGATCTAGGCGGGGAAGAGACCCAGTACTTC. Residues: CASSQDLGGEETQYF.

The sample holds one count of this clone. The chain has TRBV9 and TRBJ2-5, with D hard to call. The CDR3 consists of 11 residues. In germline, CDR1 is SGDLS, CDR2 YYNGEE. V was cut by 0 bases and J by 5 bases, with 2 bases left in between. The CDR3 DNA is TGTGCCAGCAGCGTAGCTGAGACCCAGTACTTC. It yields the protein CASSVAETQYF. The complete variable domain, with remaining parts taken from reference TRBV9 and TRBJ2-5, reads DSGVTQTPKHLITATGQRVTLRCSPRSGDLSVYWYQQSLDQGLQFLIQYYNGEERAKGNILERFSAQQFPDLHSELNLSSLELGDSALYFCASSVAETQYFGPGTRLLVL.

This rearrangement joins TRBV5-5 to TRBJ2-2, with TRBD2 as a possible D gene (5 bases). V was pared by 2 bases and J by 4 bases, with 9 bases between. Germline V lookup: CDR1 SGHKS, CDR2 YYEKEE (reference sequence). The CDR3 runs 14 residues. The DNA for the CDR3 is TGTGCCAGCAGCTTACTAGTTTCCACCGGGGAGCTGTTTTTT. Protein product: CASSLLVSTGELFF.

A single count supports this clone. V is TRBV4-3 and J is TRBJ2-1; 12 bases fit TRBD2. The CDR3 spans 16 residues. Germline CDR1 and CDR2: LGHNA and YSLEER. The junction had 9 bases not matched to a gene; V was cut back by 0 bases and J by 12 bases. The CDR3 protein is CASSQEALAGGTVQFF. CDR3 DNA sequence: TGCGCCAGCAGCCAAGAAGCCCTAGCGGGGGGGACCGTGCAGTTCTTC.

This clone is a singleton in its sample. This chain joins TRBV7-9 and TRBJ2-1; 7 bases map to TRBD2. This CDR3 contains 13 residues. V lost 10 bases, J lost 5 bases, and 8 bases stayed unmatched. From germline, CDR1 is SEHNR and CDR2 FQNEAQ (reference sequence). In nucleotides, the CDR3 is TGTGCCATCAGTAGAGCGGGGAACAATGAGCAGTTCTTC. This sequence encodes CAISRAGNNEQFF.

J is TRBJ2-3 and V is TRBV2, with 9 bases matching TRBD2. The CDR3 spans 16 residues. The V and J ends lost 1 base and 8 bases, in that order; junction bases with no gene match: 10. From germline, CDR1 is SNHLY and CDR2 FYNNEI. This CDR3 is CASSEGGSGGSGTQYF. DNA of the CDR3: TGTGCCAGCAGTGAAGGAGGTAGCGGGGGAAGCGGTACGCAGTATTTT.

V and J are TRBV27 and TRBJ2-7; D is unclear. Germline lookup yields CDR1 MNHEY and CDR2 SMNVEV (reference sequence). V was pared by 3 bases and J by 2 bases, with 8 bases between. The CDR3 is made up of 13 amino acids. Written as DNA, the CDR3 is TGTGCCAGCAGTTTTGCAGAAGCCTACGAGCAGTACTTC. It specifies CASSFAEAYEQYF.

The V and J genes are TRBV5-8 and TRBJ1-6; possible D gene TRBD1, 6 bases. The V gene lost 4 bases and the J gene lost 6 bases, with 11 bases spanning the gap. This CDR3 is built from 14 residues. CDR1 and CDR2 from the germline V gene are SGHTS and YDEGEE. CDR3 coding DNA: TGTGCCAGCAGCGGACAGAACTTTAATTCACCCCTCCACTTT. Residues: CASSGQNFNSPLHF. Together with reference TRBV5-8 and TRBJ1-6, the CDR3 gives the full variable domain: EAGVTQSPTHLIKTRGQQATLRCSPISGHTSVYWYQQALGLGLQFLLWYDEGEERNRGNFPPRFSGRQFPNYSSELNVNALELEDSALYLCASSGQNFNSPLHFGNGTRLTVT.

This rearrangement joins TRBV5-3 to TRBJ1-6; TRBD1 matches at 9 bases. TRBV5-3 is reported as an ORF; its role is uncertain. This CDR3 contains 18 residues. J lost 7 bases, V lost 1 base, and 12 bases had no gene match. The CDR3 DNA sequence: TGTGCCAGAAGCTTGTCAGCCCGGGACAGGGACCTAAATTCACCCCTCCACTTT. Translated, it gives CARSLSARDRDLNSPLHF.

This chain uses TRBV6-6 with TRBJ2-5, with 11 bases identical to TRBD1. The germline V gene has CDR1 MNHNY and CDR2 SVGAGI (reference sequence). CDR3 size: 16 residues. V lost 2 bases and J lost 5; bases outside the gene matches: 7. CDR3 coding DNA: TGTGCCAGCAGTTACCCGGGACAGGGGGAGGGGGAGACCCAGTACTTC. Translation gives CASSYPGQGEGETQYF.

The rearrangement uses TRBV7-8 and TRBJ2-3; tentative D call: TRBD1 (5 bases). Looked up from germline, CDR1 is SGHVS and CDR2 is FQNEAQ. V gave up 5 bases and J gave up 9 bases, with 12 bases separating them. This CDR3 is 12 amino acids long. The CDR3 region is CASSPTRTTQYF. The CDR3 DNA is TGTGCCAGCAGCCCCACGAGGACAACGCAGTATTTT.

As regards this clone: At one end the junction does not follow the germline gene, possibly because of a read error. The CDR3 region has the DNA TGTGCCAGCAGTACAGGGAGAGGGGATAGGGCGGACTTC. Its protein product is CASSTGRGDRADF. The rearrangement joins TRBV2 to TRBJ2-5; TRBD1 is a possible D gene (6 bases). Germline V gene data show CDR1 as SNHLY and CDR2 as FYNNEI. CDR3 length: 13 amino acids.

The V and J genes are TRBV5-1 and TRBJ2-7; no reliable D call. V gave up 2 bases and J gave up 6 bases, with 9 bases separating them. CDR1 SGHRS and CDR2 YFSETQ come from the germline V gene. The CDR3 is made up of 12 amino acids. CDR3 coding DNA: TGCGCCAGCAGCTTTTCCTACGGCGAGCAGTACTTC. Protein product: CASSFSYGEQYF.

The gene calls are TRBV18 and TRBJ1-1; 8 nucleotides agree with TRBD1. The germline V gene encodes CDR1 KGHSH and CDR2 LQKENI. The CDR3 runs to 14 residues. V was pared by 2 bases and J by 2 bases, with 1 base of the junction left unmatched. DNA of the CDR3: TGTGCCAGCTCACCAACAGGGGGAAACACTGAAGCTTTCTTT. Protein sequence: CASSPTGGNTEAFF.

The CDR3 DNA follows: TGTGCCTGGAGTCCAGGGTACCATGGCTACACCTTC. It codes for CAWSPGYHGYTF. J is TRBJ1-2 and V is TRBV30; weak D call: TRBD1 (5 bases). Germline lookup yields CDR1 GTSNPN and CDR2 SVGIG (reference sequence). Between the trimmed V and J ends, which lost 2 bases and 6 bases, there was a span of 10 bases. The CDR3 has 12 amino acids.

J is TRBJ2-3 and V is TRBV7-8; 8 nucleotides match TRBD2. Germline loops: CDR1 SGHVS, CDR2 FQNEAQ. The CDR3 is 16 amino acids. Unmatched junction bases numbered 9, after V lost 1 base and J lost 6 bases. The CDR3 nucleotides are TGTGCCAGCAGCTTAGGGGCGGGGGGCAGGGGTGATACGCAGTATTTT. Translated: CASSLGAGGRGDTQYF.

CDR3 in DNA: TGTGCCACTGCCTGGGGGGACACAGATACGCAGTATTTT. Translating it yields CATAWGDTDTQYF. The gene calls are TRBV6-6 and TRBJ2-3; maybe TRBD2 (6 bases). CDR1 and CDR2 (germline): MNHNY, SVGAGI (reference sequence). V lost 10 bases and J 2 bases, leaving 13 bases between the germline ends. This CDR3 is 13 amino acids long.

J is TRBJ2-3 and V is TRBV2, with a weak D call TRBD2 (5 bases). V was cut by 7 bases and J by 5 bases, with 10 bases left in between. The CDR3 totals 12 residues. In germline, CDR1 is SNHLY, CDR2 FYNNEI. CDR3 in amino acids: CASKLEGDTQYF. CDR3 nucleotides: TGTGCCAGCAAACTAGAGGGAGATACGCAGTATTTT.

This clone came up a few times. In DNA, the CDR3 is TGTGCCAGCAGTCGAAGACTCCCTGCAACTAATGAAAAACTGTTTTTT. This encodes CASSRRLPATNEKLFF. The V and J genes are TRBV2 and TRBJ1-4; no reliable D call. Germline V gives CDR1 SNHLY, CDR2 FYNNEI. Trimming removed 5 bases from V and 0 bases from J, with 13 bases in between. This CDR3 has 16 residues.

The chain recombines TRBV7-9 with TRBJ1-1; D might be TRBD1 (5 bases). V was trimmed by 5 bases and J by 5 bases, leaving 9 bases between them. The CDR3 runs to 12 residues. CDR1 and CDR2 from the germline V gene are SEHNR and FQNEAQ (reference sequence). CDR3: CASSQQGTEAFF. As DNA, the CDR3 is TGTGCCAGCAGCCAGCAGGGTACTGAAGCTTTCTTT.

The DNA of the CDR3 is TGTGCCAGCAGTGGACAGGAGAGCTCCTACGAGCAGTACTTC. Residues: CASSGQESSYEQYF. The J gene is TRBJ2-7, the V gene TRBV2; tentatively, D is TRBD1 (6 bases). Trimming left V 4 bases short and J 0 bases short, with 10 bases between. The CDR3 is made up of 14 amino acids. Germline V gives CDR1 SNHLY, CDR2 FYNNEI.

The genes are TRBV6-6 and TRBJ1-1; tentative D call: TRBD1 (5 bases). The CDR3 is 14 residues long. V gave up 0 bases and J gave up 5 bases, with 10 bases separating them. The germline V gene has CDR1 MNHNY and CDR2 SVGAGI (reference sequence). CDR3 bases: TGTGCCAGCAGTTACTCGGGGGGAGGGACTGAAGCTTTCTTT. Translation: CASSYSGGGTEAFF.

This clone came up a few times. The rearrangement links TRBV6-5 to TRBJ2-7; 7 nucleotides line up with TRBD2. The V segment lost 5 bases and the J segment 5 bases; nucleotides outside the gene matches: 9. CDR1 MNHEY and CDR2 SVGAGI come from the germline V gene. The CDR3 consists of 14 residues. The CDR3 region is CASSEGLGGHEQYF. The CDR3, as DNA: TGTGCCAGCAGTGAAGGACTAGGAGGACACGAGCAGTACTTC.

The chain uses TRBV30 and TRBJ2-3; D gene uncertain. The germline V and J ends were trimmed by 2 bases and 3 bases, with 3 bases remaining between them. Germline V gives CDR1 GTSNPN, CDR2 SVGIG (reference sequence). The CDR3 has 11 residues. The CDR3 DNA is TGTGCCTGGAGTTCAACAGATACGCAGTATTTT. As protein: CAWSSTDTQYF.

The V gene is TRBV7-2, the J gene TRBJ1-5; D may be TRBD1 (5 bases). This CDR3 has 13 residues. The V and J ends lost 5 bases and 9 bases respectively, with 14 bases between them. CDR1 SGHTA and CDR2 FQGNSA come from the germline V gene. The CDR3 sequence is CASSPRQGGPQHF. The DNA of the CDR3 is TGTGCCAGCAGCCCAAGGCAGGGTGGGCCCCAGCATTTT.

The rearrangement links TRBV30 to TRBJ1-6; D may be TRBD1 (6 bases). CDR1 and CDR2 (germline): GTSNPN, SVGIG (reference sequence). The CDR3 loop spans 14 amino acids. V gave up 0 bases and J gave up 6 bases, with 9 bases separating them. The CDR3 protein is CAWSVGGANSPLHF. DNA of the CDR3: TGTGCCTGGAGTGTGGGGGGGGCTAATTCACCCCTCCACTTT.

The gene calls are TRBV9 and TRBJ2-1, with D tentatively TRBD1 (5 bases). This CDR3 is built from 14 residues. The germline V gene encodes CDR1 SGDLS and CDR2 YYNGEE. The germline V and J ends were trimmed by 4 bases and 5 bases, with 13 bases remaining between them. CDR3 sequence reads: CASSPFDRHNEQFF. The CDR3 DNA is TGTGCCAGCAGCCCTTTCGACAGACACAATGAGCAGTTCTTC.

The V call is TRBV7-9, the J call TRBJ1-4; unclear D gene. In germline, CDR1 is SEHNR, CDR2 FQNEAQ (reference sequence). V gave up 5 bases and J gave up 8 bases, with 12 bases separating them. The CDR3 contains 13 residues. Here the CDR3 DNA reads TGTGCCAGCAGCAAGCATGCCGCAGAAAAACTGTTTTTT. It is translated as CASSKHAAEKLFF.

In its sample, this clone was seen once. The V gene is TRBV10-3, the J gene TRBJ2-2; D is unresolved. CDR1 is ENHRY and CDR2 is SYGVKD in the germline V gene. Trimming left V 4 bases short and J 3 bases short, with 15 bases between. The CDR3 runs 16 residues. As DNA, the CDR3 is TGTGCCATCAGTGTACGCCCCGCCCGCGACACCGGGGAGCTGTTTTTT. Translated: CAISVRPARDTGELFF.

J is TRBJ2-7 and V is TRBV7-9, with unresolved D. V was pared by 3 bases and J by 5 bases, with 11 bases between. In germline, CDR1 is SEHNR, CDR2 FQNEAQ (reference sequence). This CDR3 comprises 13 residues. The CDR3 is CASSFAQDDEQYF. DNA of the CDR3: TGTGCCAGCAGCTTTGCGCAGGATGACGAGCAGTACTTC.

The chain joins TRBV27 to TRBJ1-5; TRBD1 agrees at 8 bases. The germline V gene encodes CDR1 MNHEY and CDR2 SMNVEV (reference sequence). The V and J ends lost 3 bases and 2 bases, in that order; junction bases with no gene match: 6. This CDR3 comprises 16 residues. In DNA form, the CDR3 reads TGTGCCAGCAGTTTGACAGGGGCTGAGGGCAATCAGCCCCAGCATTTT. Its protein product is CASSLTGAEGNQPQHF.